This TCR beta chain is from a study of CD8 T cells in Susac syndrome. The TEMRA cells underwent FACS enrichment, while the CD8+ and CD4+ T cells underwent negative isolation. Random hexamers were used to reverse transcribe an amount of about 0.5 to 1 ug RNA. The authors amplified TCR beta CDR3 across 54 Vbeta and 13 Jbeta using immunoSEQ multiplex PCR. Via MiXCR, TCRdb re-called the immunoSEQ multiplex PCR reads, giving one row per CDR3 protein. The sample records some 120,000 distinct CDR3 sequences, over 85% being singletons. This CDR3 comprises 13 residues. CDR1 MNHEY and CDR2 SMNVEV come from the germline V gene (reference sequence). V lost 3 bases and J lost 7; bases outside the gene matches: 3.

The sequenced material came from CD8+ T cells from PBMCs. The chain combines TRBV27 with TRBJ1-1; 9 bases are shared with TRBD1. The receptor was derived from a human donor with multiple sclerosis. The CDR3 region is CASSFTGGSEAFF. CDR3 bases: TGTGCCAGCAGTTTCACAGGGGGCAGTGAAGCTTTCTTT.